The sequence of this T cell receptor beta chain was determined in a study of blood T cell repertoires in COVID-19. Sequenced by immunoSEQ multiplex PCR; TCRdb stores in-frame clones only, minus some. The sample holds about 74,000 clones; almost 90% are singletons and the top ten take more than 1.5%. Trimming removed 10 bases from V and 2 bases from J, with 12 bases in between. The CDR3 runs to 13 residues. From germline, CDR1 is LNHDA and CDR2 SQIVND (reference sequence). This sequence joins TRBV19 and TRBJ1-3; D possibly corresponds to TRBD1 (6 bases). The receptor's source is a woman aged 80 or older with active or convalescent COVID-19. What was sequenced was peripheral blood. CDR3 bases: TGTGCCATTCAGGGGAGCCCTGGAAACACCATATATTTT. As protein: CAIQGSPGNTIYF.